Below are 10 T cell receptor beta chains sequenced from a single sample in a study of T cells in Graves' hyperthyroidism and ophthalmopathy. Amplified regions were TCR beta CDR3 sequences from RNA transcripts. During a first-round RT-PCR of the TCR CDR3, the HTBI primer set was used. TCRdb re-analysed the multiplex PCR reads in MiXCR, keeping a single row per CDR3 protein. The sample records about 480,000 distinct CDR3 sequences, approximately 15% being singletons. Specimen: blood. Receptors were obtained from a woman younger than 35 with Graves' hyperthyroidism.

This clonotype was seen many times. This chain links TRBV11-2 with TRBJ1-4; TRBD1 agrees at 8 bases. The V gene's germline CDR1 is SGHAT and CDR2 FQNNGV. V lost 5 bases to trimming and J lost 8 bases; unmatched junction nucleotides: 10. CDR3 length: 15 residues. CDR3 region: CASSPEDRVYEKLFF. The CDR3 region has the DNA TGTGCCAGCAGCCCGGAGGACAGGGTCTACGAAAAACTGTTTTTT.

The rearrangement joins TRBV11-3 to TRBJ2-3; TRBD2 aligns across 8 bases. Germline V gene lookup returns CDR1 SGHNT and CDR2 YENEEA. The CDR3 contains 17 residues. J lost 6 bases, V lost 3 bases, and 14 bases had no gene match. This CDR3 reads CASSLELAGTPWDTQYF. CDR3 coding DNA: TGTGCCAGCAGCTTGGAATTAGCGGGAACCCCGTGGGATACGCAGTATTTT.

This chain connects TRBV5-5 to TRBJ1-3; the match to TRBD1 covers 7 bases. Germline trimming cut 4 bases from V and 4 bases from J; bases unmatched to any gene: 5. Germline-derived CDR1 and CDR2 are SGHKS and YYEKEE (reference sequence). The CDR3 has 14 residues. DNA for the CDR3: TGTGCCAGCAGCGTGACAGGGAACGGAAACACCATATATTTT. Translated, it gives CASSVTGNGNTIYF.

This clonotype was picked up one time. The CDR3 loop is CASGLGAANEQFF. As DNA, the CDR3 is TGTGCTAGTGGTTTGGGGGCAGCCAATGAGCAGTTCTTC. This rearrangement joins TRBV12-5 to TRBJ2-1; D is uncertain. Trimming stripped 1 base from V and 6 bases from J, with 7 bases between. Germline V gene sequence: CDR1 LGHNT, CDR2 FRNRAP. CDR3 length equals 13 residues.

This clonotype was counted at least ten times. The rearrangement uses TRBV6-1 and TRBJ1-3; TRBD1 agrees at 8 bases. This CDR3 has 13 amino acids. J was trimmed by 3 bases and V by 5 bases; bases with no gene match: 0. Per the germline V gene, CDR1 is MNHNS and CDR2 is SASEGT. In DNA form, the CDR3 reads TGTGCCAGCAGTACAGGGGGTGGAAACACCATATATTTT. This encodes CASSTGGGNTIYF.

This clonotype came up many times. The J gene is TRBJ1-2, the V gene TRBV30; unclear D gene. CDR3 length equals 15 residues. V dropped 2 bases and J dropped 0 bases, with 13 bases sitting between them. Germline V CDR1 and CDR2: GTSNPN, SVGIG (reference sequence). The CDR3 nucleotides read TGTGCCTGGAGTTCCGGAGGACCTTCTAACTATGGCTACACCTTC. This translates into CAWSSGGPSNYGYTF.

This chain joins TRBV6-9 and TRBJ2-7; the match to TRBD1 covers 9 bases. There are 11 residues in the CDR3. CDR1 is MNHGY and CDR2 is SVAAGI in the germline V gene. DNA of the CDR3: TGTGCCAGCAGTGATTCGGGGACAGGGTTCGTC. Residues: CASSDSGTGFV.

This clonotype came up many times. Being one base from a much bigger clone, this may be a read error. The V gene is TRBV5-1, the J gene TRBJ2-5; TRBD2 is a possible D gene (5 bases). Per the germline V gene, CDR1 is SGHRS and CDR2 is YFSETQ. There are 11 residues in the CDR3. This chain's CDR3 is CASSLEGTQYF. DNA of the CDR3: TGTGCCAGCAGTTTAGAGGGGACCCAGTACTTC.

This clonotype occurred many times. The chain carries TRBV3-1 and TRBJ1-1; tentatively, D is TRBD1 (5 bases). The CDR3 has 14 residues. The germline V and J ends were trimmed by 5 bases and 4 bases, with 14 bases remaining between them. Germline-derived CDR1 and CDR2 are LGHDT and YNNKEL (reference sequence). CDR3: CASSVSGGGTEAFF. CDR3 nucleotides: TGTGCCAGCAGCGTCTCCGGGGGAGGCACTGAAGCTTTCTTT.

This clonotype is a singleton in its sample. The chain joins TRBV7-8 to TRBJ1-5; maybe TRBD1 (6 bases). CDR1 SGHVS and CDR2 FQNEAQ come from the germline V gene. V gave up 5 bases and J gave up 11 bases, with 19 bases separating them. This CDR3 comprises 14 residues. The CDR3 reads CASSPGAPPNAQHF. CDR3 DNA: TGTGCCAGCAGCCCAGGGGCCCCCCCAAACGCCCAGCATTTT.